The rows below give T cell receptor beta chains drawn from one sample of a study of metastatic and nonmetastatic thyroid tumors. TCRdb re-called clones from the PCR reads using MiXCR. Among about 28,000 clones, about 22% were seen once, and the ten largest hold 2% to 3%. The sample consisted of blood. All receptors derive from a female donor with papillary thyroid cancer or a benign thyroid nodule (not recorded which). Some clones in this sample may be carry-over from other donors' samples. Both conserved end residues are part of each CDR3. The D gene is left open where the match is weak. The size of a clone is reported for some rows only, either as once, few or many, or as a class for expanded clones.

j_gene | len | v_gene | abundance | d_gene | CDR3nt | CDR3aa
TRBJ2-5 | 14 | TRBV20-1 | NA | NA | TGCAGTGCTAGAGGGGAGGAAGCACAAGAGACACAGTACTTC | CSARGEEAQETQYF
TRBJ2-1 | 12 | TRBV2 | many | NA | TGTGCCAGTAAGGACAGAAACAATGAGCAGTTCTTC | CASKDRNNEQFF
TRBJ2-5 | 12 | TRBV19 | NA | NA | TGTGCCAGTGGACAGACAGAAGAGACCCAGTACTTC | CASGQTEETQYF
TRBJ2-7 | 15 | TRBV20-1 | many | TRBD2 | TGCAGTGCTAGCCCGGCCCACGGGGGGGACTACGAGCAGTACTTC | CSASPAHGGDYEQYF
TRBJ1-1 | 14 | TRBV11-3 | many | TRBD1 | TGTGCCAGCAGCAAGGGACAGTGGAACACTGAAGCTTTCTTT | CASSKGQWNTEAFF
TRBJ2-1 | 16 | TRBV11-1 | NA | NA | TGTACCAGCAGCCCCGACTGGGGCGACGTCTGCAATGAGCAGTTCTTC | CTSSPDWGDVCNEQFF
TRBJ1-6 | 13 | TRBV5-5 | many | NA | TGTGCCAGCAGCTTGGGCGATACTTCACCCCTCCACTTT | CASSLGDTSPLHF
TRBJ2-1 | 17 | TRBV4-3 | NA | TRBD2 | TGCGCCAGCAGCCAACTAGCGGGGGGTAGCTCCTACAATGAGCAGTTCTTT | CASSQLAGGSSYNEQFF
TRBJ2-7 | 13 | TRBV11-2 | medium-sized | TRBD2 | TGTGCCAGCAGCCGTCCTAGCGGTTACGAGCAGTACTTC | CASSRPSGYEQYF
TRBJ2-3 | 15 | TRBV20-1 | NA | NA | TGCAGTGCTATCCCGGGACTCGACGTAGGGGATACGCAGTATTTT | CSAIPGLDVGDTQYF
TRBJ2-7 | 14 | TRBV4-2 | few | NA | TGTGCCAGCAGCCAAGCGGGACACATCTACGAGCAGTACTTC | CASSQAGHIYEQYF
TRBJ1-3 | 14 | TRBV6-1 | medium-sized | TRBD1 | TGTGCCAGCAGTTCGGACAGGGCTGGAAACACCATATATTTT | CASSSDRAGNTIYF
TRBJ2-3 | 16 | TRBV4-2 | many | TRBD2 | TGTGCCAGCAGCCCACAGGCTAGCGGGCCCACAGATACGCAGTATTTT | CASSPQASGPTDTQYF
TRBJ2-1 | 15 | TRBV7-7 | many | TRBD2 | TGTGCTAGCAGCTTAGGGGCGGGGGTCTACAATGAGCAGTTCTTC | CASSLGAGVYNEQFF
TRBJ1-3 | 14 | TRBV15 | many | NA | TGTGCCACCGACCTCGGGACGGCTGGAAACACCATATATTTT | CATDLGTAGNTIYF
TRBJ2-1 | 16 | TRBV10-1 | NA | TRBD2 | TGCGCCAGCAGTGAGGCCGGGACTAGCTGGACAAATGAGCAGTTCTTC | CASSEAGTSWTNEQFF
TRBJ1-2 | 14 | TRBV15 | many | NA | TGTGCCACCAGCCCCCTTCCGGGGGCTGAGGGCTACACCTTC | CATSPLPGAEGYTF
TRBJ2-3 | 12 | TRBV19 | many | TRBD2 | TGTGCCAGTAGGAATAGCGGGACTACGCAGTATTTT | CASRNSGTTQYF
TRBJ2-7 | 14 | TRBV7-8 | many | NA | TGTGCCAGCAGCTTATCTGTGGGGAAATGGGAGCAGTACTTC | CASSLSVGKWEQYF
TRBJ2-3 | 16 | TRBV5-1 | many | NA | TGCGCCAGCAGCTTGCGCTTAGGTAGGAGCACAGATACGCAGTATTTT | CASSLRLGRSTDTQYF
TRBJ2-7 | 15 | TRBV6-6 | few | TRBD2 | TGTGCCAGCGGTTACTCGCCTAGCGGATCCTACGAGCAGTACTTC | CASGYSPSGSYEQYF
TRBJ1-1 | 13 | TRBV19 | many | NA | TGTGCCAGTAGTCTAAAACGGAACACTGAAGCTTTCTTT | CASSLKRNTEAFF
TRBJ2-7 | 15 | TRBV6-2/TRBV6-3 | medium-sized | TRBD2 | TGTGCCAGCAGTTACTCCGGGACTAGCGCCTACGAGCAGTACTTC | CASSYSGTSAYEQYF
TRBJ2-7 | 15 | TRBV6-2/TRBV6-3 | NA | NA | TGTGCCAGCAGCCTAAGCTTCAGACCCTCCTACGAGCAGTACTTC | CASSLSFRPSYEQYF
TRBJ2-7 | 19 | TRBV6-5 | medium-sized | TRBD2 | TGTGCCAGCAGTACCCTCGGACTAGCGGGAGGGCCCAGGGCGTACGAGCAGTACTTC | CASSTLGLAGGPRAYEQYF
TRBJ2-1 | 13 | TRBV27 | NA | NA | TGTGCCAGCAGCTTAGAGGCCTACAATGAGCAGTTCTTC | CASSLEAYNEQFF
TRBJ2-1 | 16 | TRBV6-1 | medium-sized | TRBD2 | TGTGCCAGCAGTGAAGCGCTAGCGGGGGCCTACAATGAGCAGTTCTTC | CASSEALAGAYNEQFF
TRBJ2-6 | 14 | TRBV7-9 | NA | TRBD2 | TGTGCCAGTAGCGGGGACTCTGGGGCAAACGTCCTGACTTTC | CASSGDSGANVLTF
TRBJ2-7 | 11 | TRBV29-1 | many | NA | TGCAGCGTTGACAGCTCCTACGAGCAGTACTTC | CSVDSSYEQYF
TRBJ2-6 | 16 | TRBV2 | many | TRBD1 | TGTGCCAGCACCGGGACAGAATTCTCTGGGGCCAACGTCCTGACTTTC | CASTGTEFSGANVLTF
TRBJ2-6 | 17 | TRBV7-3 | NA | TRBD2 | TGTGCCAGCATCCCCCTTAAGCGGGGCCCTGGTGCCAACGTCCTGACTTTC | CASIPLKRGPGANVLTF
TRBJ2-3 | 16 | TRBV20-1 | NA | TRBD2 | TGCAGTGCTAGGGACCGGTCAGCGGGAGTCAGCGATACGCAGTATTTT | CSARDRSAGVSDTQYF
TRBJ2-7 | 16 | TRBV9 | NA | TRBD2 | TGTGCCAGCAGCGGAACCAATAGCGGGAGCCAAGGCGAGCAGTACTTC | CASSGTNSGSQGEQYF
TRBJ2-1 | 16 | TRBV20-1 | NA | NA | TGCAGGGGTAGAAGGGGCGCCGGGAGCTCCTACAATGAGCAGTTCTTC | CRGRRGAGSSYNEQFF
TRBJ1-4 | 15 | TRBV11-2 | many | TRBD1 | TGTGCCAGCAGCTTACAGGGACAGTTAAATGAAAAACTGTTTTTT | CASSLQGQLNEKLFF
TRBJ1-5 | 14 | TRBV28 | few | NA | TGTGCCATCCTCCCCCCTTATATCAATCAGCCCCAGCATTTT | CAILPPYINQPQHF
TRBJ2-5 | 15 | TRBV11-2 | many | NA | TGTGCCAGCAGCTTGGGACCACTATACCAAGAGACCCAGTACTTC | CASSLGPLYQETQYF
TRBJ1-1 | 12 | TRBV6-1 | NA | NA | TGTGCCAGCTCAAGGGGGAGGACTGAAGCTATCTTT | CASSRGRTEAIF
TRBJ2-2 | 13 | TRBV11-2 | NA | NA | TGTGCCAGCAGCCCCGGGAACACCGGGGAGCTGTTTTTT | CASSPGNTGELFF
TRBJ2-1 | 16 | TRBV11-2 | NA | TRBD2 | TGTGCCAGCAGCCTTGGGGCGGGAGTGGGGGTCAATGAGCAGTTCTTC | CASSLGAGVGVNEQFF
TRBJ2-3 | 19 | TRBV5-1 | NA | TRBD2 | TGCGCCAGCAGCTTGTCCGCTAGCGGGAGCTTGTATAGAGGTTATACGCAGTATTTT | CASSLSASGSLYRGYTQYF
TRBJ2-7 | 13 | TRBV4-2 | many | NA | TGTGCCAGCAGCCCATTCCAGGGTAACGAGCAGTGCTTC | CASSPFQGNEQCF
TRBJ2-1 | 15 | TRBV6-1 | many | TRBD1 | TGTGCCAGCAGTGAAGCAGGGGGCGCTTCGGGGGAGCAGTTCTTC | CASSEAGGASGEQFF
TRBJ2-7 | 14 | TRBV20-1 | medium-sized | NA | TGCAGTGCTATTAATAGGGACGGATACTACGAGCAGTACTTC | CSAINRDGYYEQYF
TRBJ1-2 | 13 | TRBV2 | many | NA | TGTGCCAGCAGTCCTTTAGACAACTATGGCTACACCTTC | CASSPLDNYGYTF
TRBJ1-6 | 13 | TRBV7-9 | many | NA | TGTGCCAGCAGCTCCCCTGGAGATTCACCCCTCCACTTT | CASSSPGDSPLHF
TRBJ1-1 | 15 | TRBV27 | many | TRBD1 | TGTGCCAGCAGTTTATCCCCGACAGGGACCACTGAAGCTTTCTTT | CASSLSPTGTTEAFF